The rows below give T cell receptor beta chains drawn from one sample of a study of graft-versus-host responses after intestinal transplantation. Using immunoSEQ multiplex PCR, the repertoire was profiled, and TCRdb retains in-frame clones only, with some absent. The sample comprises approximately 100,000 clones, roughly 82% of which are singletons, and 1.4% rests with the top ten. The source was PBMCs, collected 255 days after intestinal transplant. The receptors come from a human patient who received an intestinal transplant, so some T cells may come from the graft donor. Both conserved end residues are part of each CDR3.

V,length,J,CDR3
TRBV7-9,12,TRBJ1-1,CASSLVNTEAFF
TRBV27,14,TRBJ2-2,CASSFYQNTGELFF
TRBV5-5,13,TRBJ2-7,CASSLQRTYEQYF
TRBV7-2,15,TRBJ1-5,CASSPLERSNQPQHF
TRBV5-1,14,TRBJ1-2,CASSLAGGGYGYTF
TRBV7-9,13,TRBJ1-1,CASSSVGYTEAFF
TRBV5-8,15,TRBJ2-7,CASSLTGQGKHEQYF
TRBV29-1,13,TRBJ2-1,CSVGSGGYNEQFF
TRBV2,12,TRBJ2-5,CASSGGRETQYF
TRBV5-6,13,TRBJ2-2,CASSLSAPGELFF
TRBV29-1,16,TRBJ2-2,CSVEDVESGGPGELFF
TRBV19,14,TRBJ1-1,CASSIAGRNTEAFF
TRBV15,17,TRBJ2-3,CATSRDGTGRGTDTQYF
TRBV5-6,16,TRBJ1-3,CASSLKENRSGNTIYF
TRBV29-1,16,TRBJ1-2,CSVPTWTGSLNYGYTF
TRBV6-5,13,TRBJ2-2,CATGRTNTGELFF
TRBV4-1,12,TRBJ2-1,CASSPRINEQFF
TRBV5-6,13,TRBJ1-2,CASSLGTPGKETF
TRBV7-3,14,TRBJ2-1,CASSSLTGTGEQFF
TRBV27,16,TRBJ2-2,CASSLKRAVNTGELFF
TRBV6-5,13,TRBJ1-3,CASKILSGNTIYF
TRBV2,13,TRBJ2-6,CASSEAAPSVLTF
TRBV2,13,TRBJ2-2,CASWDSRPGELFF
TRBV19,14,TRBJ2-5,CASLDTGRSETQYF
TRBV5-4,13,TRBJ2-5,CASSSGPQETQYF
TRBV18,14,TRBJ2-1,CASSPQSQGDEQFF
TRBV5-1,13,TRBJ1-1,CASSLSRQGEAFF
TRBV5-1,16,TRBJ1-2,CASSLTTGGYDYGYTF
TRBV7-9,12,TRBJ1-2,CASSLWNYGYTF
TRBV15,13,TRBJ2-7,CATSRGDRYEQYF
TRBV4-2,18,TRBJ2-2,CASSQDPPRGGFAGELFF
TRBV5-6,15,TRBJ1-1,CASSPKWTGNTEAFF
TRBV6-5,14,TRBJ2-5,CASSYTPDQETQYF
TRBV14,16,TRBJ2-7,CASSQLGEQASYEQYF
TRBV29-1,15,TRBJ1-5,CSVDAGGVCNQPQHF
TRBV7-9,15,TRBJ1-2,CASSSSGAQNYGYTF
TRBV5-1,14,TRBJ1-1,CASSLVGMNTEAFF
TRBV4-3,13,TRBJ1-5,CASSLGVDQPQHF
TRBV30,14,TRBJ2-1,CAWGLAGGPDEQFF
TRBV5-4,15,TRBJ2-4,CASSSGPTWENIQYF
TRBV9,15,TRBJ2-1,CASSAPGVPYNEQFF
TRBV6-5,16,TRBJ1-1,CASSYRHRQGSTEAFF
TRBV28,17,TRBJ2-4,CASSTSSGGEGKNIQYF
TRBV28,14,TRBJ2-1,CASSLREGNNEQFF
TRBV2,12,TRBJ2-5,CATSGEEETQYF
TRBV2,13,TRBJ2-1,CASSESGWNEQFF
TRBV7-2,14,TRBJ2-2,CASSADPFRGELFF
TRBV28,13,TRBJ1-2,CASSTGQAGGYTF
TRBV5-6,17,TRBJ2-3,CASSSPRTSGSTDTQYF
TRBV28,16,TRBJ1-1,CASSAPGQGRLTEAFF
TRBV27,13,TRBJ2-5,CASSFTSRETQYF
TRBV5-1,15,TRBJ2-2,CASSLASGGTGELFF
TRBV28,12,TRBJ2-1,CASSLRGNEQFF
TRBV15,15,TRBJ1-1,CATSRDAPGGTEAFF
TRBV19,15,TRBJ1-2,CASSPTTTGILGYTF
TRBV19,12,TRBJ2-3,CASSWRTGTQYF
TRBV28,11,TRBJ1-5,CASSLGRPQHF
TRBV5-1,14,TRBJ2-1,CASKFSEGYNEQFF
TRBV2,11,TRBJ1-5,CASAGGGPQHF